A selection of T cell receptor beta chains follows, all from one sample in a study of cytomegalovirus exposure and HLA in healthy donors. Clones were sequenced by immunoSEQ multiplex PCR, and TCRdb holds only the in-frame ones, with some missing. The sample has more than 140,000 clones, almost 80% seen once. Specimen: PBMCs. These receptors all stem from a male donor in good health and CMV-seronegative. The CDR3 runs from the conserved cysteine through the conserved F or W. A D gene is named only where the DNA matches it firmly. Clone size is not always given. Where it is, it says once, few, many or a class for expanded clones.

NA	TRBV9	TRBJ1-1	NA	CASSVVRNTEAFF	TGTGCCAGCAGCGTAGTGCGGAACACTGAAGCTTTCTTT
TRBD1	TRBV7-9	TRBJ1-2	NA	CASSYRGGYTF	TGTGCCAGCAGCTACAGGGGTGGCTACACCTTC
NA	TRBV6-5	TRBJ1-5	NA	CASSYSEYSNQPQHF	TGTGCCAGCAGTTACTCAGAGTATAGCAATCAGCCCCAGCATTTT
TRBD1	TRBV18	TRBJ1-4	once	CASSRETGNEKLFF	TGTGCCAGCTCACGGGAGACAGGGAATGAAAAACTGTTTTTT
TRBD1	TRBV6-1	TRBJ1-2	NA	CASSRQGEYGYTF	TGTGCCAGCAGTAGACAGGGGGAATATGGCTACACCTTC
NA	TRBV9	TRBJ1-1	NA	CASSGGPGHLTEAFF	TGTGCCAGCAGCGGGGGACCGGGACACCTAACTGAAGCTTTCTTT
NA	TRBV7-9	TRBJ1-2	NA	CSSSLVGSNNYGYTF	TGTTCCAGCAGCTTAGTGGGCAGCAATAACTATGGCTACACCTTC
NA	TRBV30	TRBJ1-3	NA	CAWSDLKRGGTAGNTIYF	TGTGCCTGGAGTGACCTCAAACGGGGGGGTACCGCTGGAAACACCATATATTTT
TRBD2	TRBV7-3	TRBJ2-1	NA	CASSLSGRAHNEQFF	TGTGCCAGCAGCCTTAGCGGGAGGGCCCACAATGAGCAGTTCTTC
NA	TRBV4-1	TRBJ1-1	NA	CASSQGAKNTEAFF	TGCGCCAGCAGCCAAGGGGCCAAAAACACTGAAGCTTTCTTT
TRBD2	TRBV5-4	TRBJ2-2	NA	CASSRGLAGATGELFF	TGTGCCAGCAGCCGGGGGCTAGCGGGGGCCACCGGGGAGCTGTTTTTT
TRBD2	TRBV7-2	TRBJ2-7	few	CASSSSGTSGYEQYF	TGTGCCAGCAGTTCTTCCGGGACTAGCGGCTACGAGCAGTACTTC
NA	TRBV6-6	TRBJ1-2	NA	CASSDPGGDYGYTF	TGTGCCAGCAGTGACCCGGGGGGCGACTATGGCTACACCTTC
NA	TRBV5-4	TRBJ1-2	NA	CASSLEQTYGYTF	TGTGCCAGCAGCTTGGAACAGACGTATGGCTACACCTTC
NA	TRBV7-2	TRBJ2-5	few	CAREQTQYF	TGTGCCAGGGAGCAGACCCAGTACTTC
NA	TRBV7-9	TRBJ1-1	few	CASSLWGPTGEAFF	TGTGCCAGCAGCTTATGGGGGCCCACAGGGGAAGCTTTCTTT
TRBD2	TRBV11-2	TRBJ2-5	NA	CASSFLAGVETQYF	TGTGCCAGCAGCTTTCTAGCGGGAGTAGAGACCCAGTACTTC
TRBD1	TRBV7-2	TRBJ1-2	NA	CASSPRDRGRNGYTF	TGTGCCAGCAGCCCCCGGGACAGGGGGAGGAATGGCTACACCTTC
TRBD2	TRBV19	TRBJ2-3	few	CASRSGRAGTDTQYF	TGTGCCAGTAGGAGCGGGAGGGCCGGAACAGATACGCAGTATTTT
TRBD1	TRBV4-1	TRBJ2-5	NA	CASSRGTGVSETQYF	TGCGCCAGCAGCCGGGGGACAGGGGTGTCAGAGACCCAGTACTTC
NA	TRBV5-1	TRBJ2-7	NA	CASSTGGTGEEQYF	TGCGCCAGCAGCACCGGGGGGACAGGTGAAGAGCAGTACTTC
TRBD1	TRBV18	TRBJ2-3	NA	CASTEQGTLTDTQYF	TGTGCCAGCACTGAACAGGGGACCTTAACAGATACGCAGTATTTT
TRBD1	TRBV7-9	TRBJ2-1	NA	CASSYSGTGVYNEQFF	TGTGCCAGCAGCTATTCCGGGACAGGGGTATACAATGAGCAGTTCTTC
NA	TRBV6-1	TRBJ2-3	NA	CASSEAGGTQYF	TGTGCCAGCAGTGAAGCGGGGGGAACGCAGTATTTT
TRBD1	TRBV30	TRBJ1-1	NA	CAGDRGTEAFF	TGTGCCGGAGACAGGGGAACTGAAGCTTTCTTT
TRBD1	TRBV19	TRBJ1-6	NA	CASTQQGYNSPLHF	TGTGCCAGTACCCAACAGGGGTATAATTCACCCCTCCACTTT
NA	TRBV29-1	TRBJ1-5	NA	CSAGGRADQPQHF	TGCAGCGCAGGTGGGCGGGCGGATCAGCCCCAGCATTTT